Detailed here is one T cell receptor beta chain. Treatment denoted: randomized to nivolumab then ipilimumab (arm A) or the reverse (arm B). Patients had received no earlier DNA-damaging chemotherapy. Sorted cells were live CD3+CD8+, lacking CD19 and CD56, from PBMCs. The data were taken from a study of sequential checkpoint blockade in melanoma. Study information: Arm A got nivolumab then ipilimumab; arm B the reverse, 1:1. Both treatment sequences were followed by maintenance nivolumab.

Using immunoSEQ multiplex PCR, the repertoire was profiled, and TCRdb retains in-frame clones only, with some absent. Of 35,000 to 45,000 clones in the sample, roughly 81% were seen once. This TCR derives from a human donor with melanoma. The sequences come from CD8+ T cells sorted from blood (inferred from file names), collected from a patient given nivolumab and ipilimumab in sequence.

The CDR3 DNA is TGTGCCAGCAGCCCTAGTTCCTCAGGGGCCAACGTCCTGACTTTC. The encoded protein is CASSPSSSGANVLTF. The genes are TRBV11-2 and TRBJ2-6; D remains unclear. The CDR3 length is 15 residues. The germline V and J ends were trimmed by 5 bases and 4 bases, with 12 bases remaining between them. Germline V gives CDR1 SGHAT, CDR2 FQNNGV.